This T cell receptor beta chain was documented in a study of spatial heterogeneity in lung cancer. Study background: Fewer alpha-chain than beta-chain sequences were consistently detected. As counted in raw reads, each unique TCR and UMI combination appeared more than ten times on average.

CDR3 size: 15 residues. Per germline, CDR1 SGHTA and CDR2 FQGNSA. The V end lost 4 bases, the J end lost 0 bases, and 12 bases lay between the germline ends. TCRdb called the 5' RACE reads again in MiXCR, with one record for every CDR3 protein. The sample lists roughly 40,000 distinct CDR3 sequences, around 6.5% seen once, with roughly 45% in the top ten. This clonotype came up many times. Time point reported: sample taken at primary tumor resection. Unsorted whole RNA from tumor, nontumor lung or frozen PBMC underwent sequencing. 72 TRACERx patients with early, untreated non-small cell lung cancer donated samples.

This TCR was sampled from a female donor with early-stage non-small cell lung cancer. This sample comprised PBMCs, obtained at surgery. The chain uses TRBV7-2 and TRBJ1-2; TRBD1 is a possible D gene (5 bases). DNA for the CDR3: TGTGCCAGCAGCTCTTCATGGGGCGCTAACTATGGCTACACCTTC. Protein: CASSSSWGANYGYTF.